The 16 T cell receptor beta chains given below trace back to one sample, sequenced in a study of patients and donors after allogeneic stem cell transplantation (dated by TCRdb to the early 2020s). Libraries were made using RT-PCR. The reads were generated on a NextSeq 550. TCRdb reworked the public reads: Q25 trimming with fastp, MiXCR clone assembly, productive beta chains retained. Every entry covers one CDR3 protein and lists the most common genes and DNA from its rows. The sample has about 410,000 distinct CDR3 sequences on record, under 20% of them singletons. The top ten clonotypes cover just over 7% of the sample. Sequencing used blood, either unsorted or a sorted T cell fraction (not recorded which). These receptors were obtained from a human donor who was either an allogeneic HSCT recipient or a stem cell or donor lymphocyte infusion donor (not recorded which). It is not recorded whose cells these are; they may come from a transplant donor.

This clonotype was seen ten or more times. V gene TRBV5-1 combines with J gene TRBJ1-4, with 7 nucleotides matching TRBD1. Trimming at V came to 4 bases and at J to 4 bases, leaving 4 bases not matched to a gene. Germline V gene lookup returns CDR1 SGHRS and CDR2 YFSETQ. The CDR3 totals 14 residues. Written as DNA, the CDR3 is TGCGCCAGCAGCCTGGGGACAGTTAATGAAAAACTGTTTTTT. Amino acid sequence: CASSLGTVNEKLFF.

This clonotype was picked up many times. For the CDR3, the DNA is TGTGCCACCAGCGCCCCGGGACTCCCCCGATTTGGCACTGAAGCTTTCTTT. This encodes CATSAPGLPRFGTEAFF. The chain joins TRBV15 to TRBJ1-1, with D perhaps matching TRBD1 (5 bases). The germline gives CDR1 LNHNV, CDR2 YYDKDF (reference sequence). The CDR3 sequence is 17 residues long. V dropped 5 bases and J dropped 4 bases, with 23 bases sitting between them. The full variable domain, with the rest looked up from reference TRBV15 and TRBJ1-1, is DAMVIQNPRYQVTQFGKPVTLSCSQTLNHNVMYWYQQKSSQAPKLLFHYYDKDFNNEADTPDNFQSRRPNTSFCFLDIRSPGLGDTAMYLCATSAPGLPRFGTEAFFGQGTRLTVV.

The V call is TRBV11-3, the J call TRBJ2-4; TRBD2 matches at 7 bases. This CDR3 is 16 amino acids long. V gave up 1 base and J gave up 2 bases; unmatched junction bases: 5. Looked up from germline, CDR1 is SGHNT and CDR2 is YENEEA. CDR3 residues: CASSLGGSASKNIQYF. CDR3 nucleotide sequence: TGTGCCAGCAGCTTAGGCGGGAGTGCTTCCAAAAACATTCAGTACTTC.

The chain joins TRBV2 to TRBJ2-2; the D is unclear. From germline, CDR1 is SNHLY and CDR2 FYNNEI. This CDR3 comprises 14 residues. V lost 7 bases, J lost 4 bases, and 13 bases lay in between. The CDR3 DNA is TGTGCCAGCATTAGGTTTGCAGCCACCGGGGAGCTGTTTTTT. Protein sequence: CASIRFAATGELFF.

The J gene is TRBJ2-3, the V gene TRBV3-1; D assignment may be TRBD1 or TRBD2 (5 bases each). This CDR3 has 15 amino acids. Trimming stripped 4 bases from V and 0 bases from J, with 11 bases between. Per germline, CDR1 LGHDT and CDR2 YNNKEL (reference sequence). Written as DNA, the CDR3 is TGTGCCAGCAGCCGGTCGTGGGGGAGCACAGATACGCAGTATTTT. Protein: CASSRSWGSTDTQYF.

This clonotype came up a few times. The chain combines TRBV7-2 with TRBJ2-7; possibly TRBD1 for D (6 bases). The CDR3 is made up of 13 amino acids. With 8 bases removed from V and 2 bases from J, the gap between germline ends came to 13 bases. Germline V gene lookup returns CDR1 SGHTA and CDR2 FQGNSA. The CDR3 protein is CASGQRSTYEQYF. CDR3 DNA sequence: TGTGCCAGCGGACAGCGCTCTACCTACGAGCAGTACTTC.

This clonotype was picked up a small number of times. V usage is TRBV5-1 and J usage is TRBJ2-1; D is undetermined. V lost 4 bases and J lost 3, with 14 bases in between. Germline-derived CDR1 and CDR2 are SGHRS and YFSETQ. There are 15 residues in the CDR3. The CDR3 bases are TGCGCCAGCAGCACCTCTCACCACGGCTACAATGAGCAGTTCTTC. Encoded protein: CASSTSHHGYNEQFF.

This clonotype was seen once. The V gene is TRBV5-1, the J gene TRBJ2-7; 10 positions agree with TRBD2. Germline loops: CDR1 SGHRS, CDR2 YFSETQ. V lost 1 base and J lost 1; bases outside the gene matches: 2. The CDR3 loop spans 15 amino acids. The CDR3 loop is CASSLTSGMSYEQYF. In DNA form, the CDR3 reads TGCGCCAGCAGCTTGACTAGCGGGATGTCCTACGAGCAGTACTTC.

This clonotype was picked up many times. J is TRBJ2-5 and V is TRBV5-6, with D possibly being TRBD2 (6 bases). The germline gives CDR1 SGHDT, CDR2 YYEEEE. V was shortened by 7 bases and J by 4 bases, with 14 bases between the two germline ends. There are 13 residues in the CDR3. CDR3 amino acids: CASLLEGRETQYF. CDR3 sequence (DNA): TGTGCCAGCCTCCTGGAGGGCAGAGAGACCCAGTACTTC.

This clonotype was seen only a few times. V is TRBV14 and J is TRBJ2-1, with D hard to call. V dropped 0 bases and J dropped 5 bases, with 14 bases sitting between them. This CDR3 comprises 16 residues. Germline loops: CDR1 SGHDN, CDR2 FVKESK. The CDR3: CASSQDWVLRHNEQFF. The CDR3, as DNA: TGTGCCAGCAGCCAAGATTGGGTACTACGTCACAATGAGCAGTTCTTC. Looking up the rest from reference TRBV14 and TRBJ2-1 gives the full variable domain: EAGVTQFPSHSVIEKGQTVTLRCDPISGHDNLYWYRRVMGKEIKFLLHFVKESKQDESGMPNNRFLAERTGGTYSTLKVQPAELEDSGVYFCASSQDWVLRHNEQFFGPGTRLTVL.

The rearrangement links TRBV6-1 to TRBJ2-2; a possible D gene is TRBD2 (5 bases). Germline CDR1 reads MNHNS; CDR2 reads SASEGT. V was shortened by 6 bases and J by 2 bases, with 13 bases between the two germline ends. This CDR3 spans 15 amino acids. The CDR3 is CASSPALANTGELFF. The CDR3 region has the DNA TGTGCCAGCAGCCCGGCCCTAGCTAACACCGGGGAGCTGTTTTTT.

This chain links TRBV6-5 with TRBJ2-3; D not certain. Germline CDR1 is MNHEY and CDR2 is SVGAGI. This CDR3 spans 15 amino acids. Trimming cost V 0 bases and J 3 bases, with 10 bases left between them. The CDR3 here is CASSYSKLSTDTQYF. CDR3 nucleotide sequence: TGTGCCAGCAGTTACTCGAAGCTCTCAACAGATACGCAGTATTTT.

This clonotype was detected only a few times. The V and J genes are TRBV12-3 or TRBV12-4 and TRBJ1-1; a possible D gene is TRBD1 (5 bases). CDR3 length equals 14 residues. V dropped 7 bases and J dropped 0 bases, with 12 bases sitting between them. CDR3: CASTSTGLNTEAFF. The CDR3 DNA reads TGTGCCAGCACCAGTACAGGTTTGAACACTGAAGCTTTCTTT.

This clonotype appeared a single time. The rearrangement links TRBV5-1 to TRBJ2-2; 8 positions match TRBD2. This CDR3 has 16 amino acids. Germline V CDR1 and CDR2: SGHRS, YFSETQ. The V gene end was trimmed by 2 bases and the J gene end by 6 bases; junction bases not matched to a gene: 9. The CDR3 region is CASSFQTSAQPGELFF. CDR3 bases: TGCGCCAGCAGCTTCCAGACTAGCGCCCAACCCGGGGAGCTGTTTTTT.

This chain uses TRBV27 with TRBJ1-5; D is perhaps TRBD1 (6 bases). This CDR3 region has 16 residues. Per germline, CDR1 MNHEY and CDR2 SMNVEV (reference sequence). V dropped 6 bases and J dropped 3 bases, with 18 bases sitting between them. CDR3 region: CASSWTGGHLNQPQHF. The CDR3, as DNA: TGTGCCAGCAGCTGGACGGGGGGGCATCTCAATCAGCCCCAGCATTTT.

In DNA form, the CDR3 reads TGCGCCAGCAGCCACCTAATAGCGGGATCGGCGCAGTATTTT. Its protein is CASSHLIAGSAQYF. The V call is TRBV4-1, the J call TRBJ2-3; 8 bases map to TRBD2. Unmatched junction bases numbered 9, after V lost 3 bases and J lost 10 bases. The germline CDR1 and CDR2 sequences are MGHRA and YSYEKL. CDR3 length: 14 amino acids.